Reported below is one TCR beta chain. What it binds is unknown. The authors reverse transcribed all of the isolated RNA, so sequencing captured expressed TCRB transcripts. Clones were sequenced by immunoSEQ multiplex PCR, and TCRdb holds only the in-frame ones, with some missing. The sample contains some 110,000 clones, about a sixth of which appear only once. CDR3 length: 13 amino acids. Germline-derived CDR1 and CDR2 are SGDLS and YYNGEE. J gave up 6 bases and V 0 bases, and 1 base lay outside the gene matches. These data originate in a study of beta chain features in type 1 diabetes. Notes on the study in general: The naive, central memory and Treg TCRB repertoires looked more alike in patients than they did in healthy donors. Type 1 diabetes patients showed fewer insertions and more deletions at VDJ junctions. The study found moderately but significantly shorter TCRB CDR3s in all four CD4+ subsets of Type 1 diabetes patients.

The sequence was collected from a man younger than 45 with type 1 diabetes. This sequence joins TRBV9 and TRBJ1-2; 8 nucleotides align to TRBD1. The sequenced sample was central memory CD4+ T cells from blood. The CDR3 loop reads CASSVGTGHGYTF. Here the CDR3 DNA reads TGTGCCAGCAGCGTAGGGACAGGGCATGGCTACACCTTC. Looking up the rest from reference TRBV9 and TRBJ1-2 gives the full variable domain: DSGVTQTPKHLITATGQRVTLRCSPRSGDLSVYWYQQSLDQGLQFLIQYYNGEERAKGNILERFSAQQFPDLHSELNLSSLELGDSALYFCASSVGTGHGYTFGSGTRLTVV.